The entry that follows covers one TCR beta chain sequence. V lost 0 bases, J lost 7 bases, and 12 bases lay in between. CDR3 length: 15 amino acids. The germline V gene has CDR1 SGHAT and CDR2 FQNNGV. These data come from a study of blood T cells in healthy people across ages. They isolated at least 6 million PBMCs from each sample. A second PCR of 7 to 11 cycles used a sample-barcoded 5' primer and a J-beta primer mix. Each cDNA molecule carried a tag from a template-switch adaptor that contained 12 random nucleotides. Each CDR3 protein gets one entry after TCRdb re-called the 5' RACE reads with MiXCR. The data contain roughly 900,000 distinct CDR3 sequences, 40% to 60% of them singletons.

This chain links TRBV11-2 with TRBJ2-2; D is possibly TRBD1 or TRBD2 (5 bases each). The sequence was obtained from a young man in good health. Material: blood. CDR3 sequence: CASSLEGPKIGELFF. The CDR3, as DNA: TGTGCCAGCAGCTTAGAGGGACCGAAGATCGGGGAGCTGTTTTTT.